A selection of T cell receptor beta chains follows, all from one sample in a study of cytomegalovirus exposure and HLA in healthy donors. Sequencing used immunoSEQ multiplex PCR; TCRdb keeps in-frame clones, though not all of them. The data show 200,000 to 300,000 clones, more than 85% seen once. The sample comprised PBMCs. The receptors originated from a man aged 18-30 years in good health and CMV-seropositive. Both conserved end residues are part of each CDR3. A D gene is named only where the DNA matches it firmly. Size tells how often a clone was seen (once, few, many) or the class of an expanded clone, and some rows leave it out.

>.|.|TRBJ1-1|TRBV2
TGTGCCAGCAGTCGGGGGGGTGAAGCTTTCTTT
CASSRGGEAFF
>.|.|TRBJ2-7|TRBV27
TGTGCCAGCAGTTTAAGCAGGGGATCCTACGAGCAGTACTTC
CASSLSRGSYEQYF
>.|.|TRBJ2-1|TRBV30
TGTGCCTGGAGTGTACAGACTAACAATGAGCAGTTCTTC
CAWSVQTNNEQFF
>.|.|TRBJ2-7|TRBV10-3
TGTGCCATCAGAGACCAATCCTACGAGCAGTACTTC
CAIRDQSYEQYF
>.|.|TRBJ2-1|TRBV7-2
TGTGCCAGCAGCTTACAGCGCGGGGATGAGCAGTTCTTC
CASSLQRGDEQFF
>few|TRBD1|TRBJ2-7|TRBV7-7
TGTGCCAGCAGCCAGGGACAGGGGGACTACGAGCAGTACTTC
CASSQGQGDYEQYF
>.|TRBD1|TRBJ2-3|TRBV14
TGTGCCAGCAGCCGGACAGGGGGCGCGCATGGTACGCAGTATTTT
CASSRTGGAHGTQYF
>.|.|TRBJ2-1|TRBV7-8
TGTGCCAGCAGCCGCGTCGGGGCTTACAATGAGCAGTTCTTC
CASSRVGAYNEQFF
>.|TRBD2|TRBJ2-1|TRBV25-1
TGTGCCAGCACTAGGACTAGCGGCTCCTACAATGAGCAGTTCTTC
CASTRTSGSYNEQFF
>.|.|TRBJ1-1|TRBV5-1
TGCGCCAGCAATTACGACAGGCCAGACGGCACTGAAGCTTTCTTT
CASNYDRPDGTEAFF
>.|TRBD1|TRBJ1-1|TRBV5-6
TGTGCCAGCAGCTTCGCAGGGGGAAAGACTGAAGCTTTCTTT
CASSFAGGKTEAFF
>.|.|TRBJ2-6|TRBV6-1
TGTGCCAGCAGATACTCTGGGGCCAACGTCCTGACTTTC
CASRYSGANVLTF
>.|.|TRBJ1-2|TRBV21-1
TGTGCCAGCAGCAAATTATGTTGTACCCTGGCTGGAAACTATGGCTACACCTTC
CASSKLCCTLAGNYGYTF
>.|.|TRBJ1-4|TRBV18
TGTGCCAGCTCATCTACTCGACGGGAAAAACTGTTTTTT
CASSSTRREKLFF
>.|TRBD1|TRBJ1-2|TRBV20-1
TGCAGTGCCGGACAGGGGCAGGGCTACACCTTC
CSAGQGQGYTF
>.|TRBD1|TRBJ2-7|TRBV25-1
TGTGCCAGCAGTAGACAGGGGGCGCCCGAGCAGTACTTC
CASSRQGAPEQYF
>.|.|TRBJ1-1|TRBV6-1
TGTGCCAGCAGGGCACAGGGAGACACTGAAGCTTTCTTT
CASRAQGDTEAFF
>many|.|TRBJ2-1|TRBV11-1
TGTGCCAGCAGCTCGAGCCCAACCCGGGGCCCGGGCAATGAGCAGTTCTTC
CASSSSPTRGPGNEQFF
>.|.|TRBJ1-2|TRBV28
TGTGCCAGCAGTTTAGGGGGGTATGGCTACACCTTC
CASSLGGYGYTF